These T cell receptor beta chains were read from a single sample in a study of T cells after yellow fever vaccination. TCRdb called the 5' RACE reads again in MiXCR, with one record for every CDR3 protein. The sample records approximately 300,000 distinct CDR3 sequences, over 10% being singletons. Here the sequenced sample was CD4+ T cells sorted from PBMCs, taken 45 days after the yellow fever booster vaccination. These receptors originate from a man aged 25-40 years who received the YFV17D yellow fever vaccine. CDR3s include the opening cysteine and the closing phenylalanine or tryptophan. A D gene is named only where the DNA matches it firmly. Some rows mark clone size as missing; the rest say once, few, many or name a class of expanded clone.

size	D	J	V	CDR3	DNA
NA	NA	TRBJ2-3	TRBV6-1	CASRRLSGFTDTQYF	TGTGCCAGCAGACGGCTCAGCGGGTTCACAGATACGCAGTATTTT
NA	NA	TRBJ2-3	TRBV5-1	CASSPTVSTDTQYF	TGCGCCAGCAGCCCGACAGTTTCCACAGATACGCAGTATTTT
NA	TRBD1	TRBJ1-1	TRBV15	CATSVPTGENTEAFF	TGTGCCACCAGCGTCCCTACAGGGGAGAACACTGAAGCTTTCTTT
NA	TRBD2	TRBJ2-7	TRBV24-1	CATFPPRREYAYEQYF	TGTGCCACCTTCCCCCCCCGGCGGGAGTATGCCTACGAGCAGTACTTC
NA	TRBD2	TRBJ2-1	TRBV6-2/TRBV6-3	CASMGLAERGFF	TGTGCCAGCATGGGACTAGCGGAGCGGGGTTTCTTC
many	NA	TRBJ2-5	TRBV5-1	CASSLAGDAVLETQYF	TGCGCCAGCAGCTTGGCGGGAGATGCGGTGCTAGAGACCCAGTACTTC
few	NA	TRBJ2-3	TRBV9	CASNWGENTDTQYF	TGTGCCAGCAACTGGGGGGAGAACACAGATACGCAGTATTTT
few	TRBD1	TRBJ1-2	TRBV7-2	CASSPGGQGPYGYTF	TGTGCCAGCAGCCCGGGGGGACAGGGCCCTTATGGCTACACCTTC
NA	NA	TRBJ2-7	TRBV29-1	CSSRSLRPGDEQYF	TGCAGCTCGCGAAGTTTGCGCCCCGGTGACGAGCAGTACTTC
NA	TRBD2	TRBJ2-5	TRBV7-3	CASSLGRTSGRQETQYF	TGTGCCAGCAGCTTAGGGCGGACTAGCGGGAGACAAGAGACCCAGTACTTC
NA	NA	TRBJ2-1	TRBV4-3	CASSRQGAGGPIGEQFF	TGCGCCAGCAGCCGGCAGGGGGCGGGAGGGCCGATTGGTGAGCAGTTCTTC
few	NA	TRBJ2-7	TRBV20-1	CSATLGLNYEQYF	TGCAGTGCTACCCTAGGACTCAACTACGAGCAGTACTTC
few	NA	TRBJ2-7	TRBV5-1	CASSLGLVINEQYF	TGCGCCAGCAGCTTGGGTCTAGTAATCAACGAGCAGTACTTC
NA	TRBD1	TRBJ2-7	TRBV7-9	CASSQLPGTGGSYEQYF	TGTGCCAGCAGCCAGCTGCCAGGGACAGGGGGTTCCTACGAGCAGTACTTC
NA	NA	TRBJ2-1	TRBV7-9	CASSLVGFQFF	TGTGCCAGCAGCCTCGTGGGATTCCAGTTCTTC
few	NA	TRBJ2-1	TRBV1	CTSSQQIAGTGGNEQFF	TGCACCAGCAGCCAACAAATAGCCGGGACTGGGGGCAATGAGCAGTTCTTC